This T cell receptor (beta chain) was retrieved from a study of blood T cells in healthy people across ages. Germline CDR1 SGHAT, CDR2 FQNNGV. V was clipped by 0 bases and J by 1 base; unmatched bases: 0. There are 15 residues in the CDR3. A second PCR, run for about 6 to 11 cycles, used a sample-barcoded 5' primer plus a J-beta primer mix. TCRdb re-called the 5' RACE reads through MiXCR, storing one row per CDR3 protein. The repertoire holds 500,000 to 550,000 distinct CDR3 sequences, with around 24% as singletons. Drawn from each donor were ten milliliters of peripheral blood. Separately, the same data were catalogued under a study of T cells of mothers and their children. In that study: Material was donated by three healthy Caucasian mothers and their six children. Using approximately 1.6 ug per 15 ul, all extracted RNA underwent cDNA synthesis. Biologically related mothers and children overlapped slightly more than unrelated pairs, a non-significant difference.

The specimen sequenced was blood. This clonotype originated in a boy younger than 18 in good health. V gene TRBV11-2 combines with J gene TRBJ2-5; 9 nucleotides align to TRBD1. The CDR3 DNA sequence: TGTGCCAGCAGCTTAGAGGGACAGGGCCAAGAGACCCAGTACTTC. It encodes CASSLEGQGQETQYF.